These T cell receptor beta chains were read from a single sample in a study of Ad26.COV2.S vaccination and SARS-CoV-2 variants. Clones were sequenced by immunoSEQ multiplex PCR, and TCRdb holds only the in-frame ones, with some missing. The sample comprises roughly 300,000 clones, 75% to 90% of which are singletons, and around 10% rests with the top ten. This specimen was peripheral blood, taken in a trial of Ad26.COV2.S vaccine versus placebo. These receptors came from a person between 18 and 65 years old who received the Ad26.COV2.S COVID-19 vaccine or a placebo. Each CDR3 is given with its conserved first and last residue. The size of a clone is reported for some rows only, either as once, few or many, or as a class for expanded clones.

size	V	length	CDR3
NA	TRBV5-4	14	CASSLRRANGELFF
NA	TRBV18	19	CASSPSPGQSSSYNSPLHF
NA	TRBV3-1/TRBV3-2	13	CASSQGGPYGYTF
NA	TRBV28	14	CASSLGGSLQPQHF
NA	TRBV4-3	16	CASSQGSQGLGEKLFF
once	TRBV7-8	16	CASSLAGTGPNQPQHF
NA	TRBV4-1	12	CASSQEVGEQYF
NA	TRBV9	15	CASSVGQGLNSPLHF
NA	TRBV7-2	13	CASSSDVNQPQHF
NA	TRBV7-9	16	CASSLGGTSVTYEQYF
once	TRBV5-1	17	CASSQNPGQGMNTEAFF
few	TRBV30	12	CAWKGMNTEAFF
NA	TRBV7-2	15	CASSPSRLISYEQYF
NA	TRBV6-6	14	CASSKGRVGEKLFF
NA	TRBV28	14	CASSSGTEPFGYTF
NA	TRBV7-9	15	CASSRQLAGGDEQFF
NA	TRBV5-8	15	CASSNRGTGGEKLFF
NA	TRBV28	15	CASSLEAGADSPLHF
NA	TRBV5-6	14	CASSLRQGGQPQHF
NA	TRBV27	14	CASSWSRAHNEQFF
NA	TRBV10-1	18	CASSESDISSPGANVLTF
NA	TRBV6-2/TRBV6-3	20	CASSWGQGGLADRHTYEQYF
NA	TRBV21-1	15	CASSTGQGNHRELFF
NA	TRBV25-1	14	CASSRTRTQETQYF
NA	TRBV24-1	11	CATGTQETQYF
NA	TRBV9	12	CASSVAVSEQFF
NA	TRBV2	12	CARDRLTGELFF